This TCR beta chain was found in a study of long-term antiretroviral therapy in people with HIV. Study context: The earliest samples came from an era when ART typically awaited falling CD4 counts. General observations from the study: Repertoires from HIV showed CDR3 length ranges narrower than those of controls.

Every HIV-positive participant received treatment in the United States. V gave up 5 bases and J gave up 4 bases; unmatched junction bases: 7. The germline V gene encodes CDR1 GTSNPN and CDR2 SVGIG (reference sequence). The CDR3 runs 13 residues. With respect to this clone: The antigen is undetermined.

The assay used was immunoSEQ (version v3.0), run at survey level. Sequencing was performed with immunoSEQ multiplex PCR; in TCRdb, only in-frame clones are kept and a portion is missing. The table lists 10,000 to 13,000 clones, roughly four fifths of them singletons, with around an eighth in the top ten. The sequenced sample was unsorted PBMCs, obtained 1.2 years after starting antiretroviral therapy. This rearrangement joins TRBV30 to TRBJ2-5; 7 bases align to TRBD1. This receptor was obtained from a man aged 35 to 55 with HIV. As DNA, the CDR3 is TGTGCCTGGGGTCAAAACAGGGGAGAGACCCAGTACTTC. It is translated as CAWGQNRGETQYF.